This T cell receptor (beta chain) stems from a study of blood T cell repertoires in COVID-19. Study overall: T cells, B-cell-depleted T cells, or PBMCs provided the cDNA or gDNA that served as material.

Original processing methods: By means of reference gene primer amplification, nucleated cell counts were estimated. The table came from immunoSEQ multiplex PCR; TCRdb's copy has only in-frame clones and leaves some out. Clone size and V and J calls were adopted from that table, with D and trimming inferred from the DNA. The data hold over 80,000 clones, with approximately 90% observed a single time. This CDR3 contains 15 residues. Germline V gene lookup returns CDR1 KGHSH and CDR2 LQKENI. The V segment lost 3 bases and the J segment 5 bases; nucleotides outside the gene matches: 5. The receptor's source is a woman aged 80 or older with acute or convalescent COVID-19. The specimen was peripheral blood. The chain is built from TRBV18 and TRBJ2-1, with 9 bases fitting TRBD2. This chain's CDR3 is CASSPLAGPNNEQFF. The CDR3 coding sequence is TGTGCCAGCTCACCGCTAGCGGGACCGAACAATGAGCAGTTCTTC.